Below, 13 T cell receptor beta chains from the same sample are listed, as sequenced in a study of cytomegalovirus exposure and HLA in healthy donors. 13 Jbeta primers and 60 Vbeta primers were used for the PCR. Assay used: immunoSEQ multiplex PCR; TCRdb lists only in-frame clones, some missing. The table records roughly 150,000 clones, 80% of them present only once. The sample taken for sequencing was PBMCs. These TCRs come from a male donor in good health and CMV-seronegative.

J is TRBJ2-2 and V is TRBV2, with 11 bases aligning to TRBD2. V lost 3 bases, J lost 1 base, and 4 bases stayed unmatched. The CDR3 extends over 17 amino acids. Germline CDR1 is SNHLY and CDR2 is FYNNEI. Written as DNA, the CDR3 is TGTGCCAGCAGTGATCTTGGACTAGCGGGGAACACCGGGGAGCTGTTTTTT. Translation: CASSDLGLAGNTGELFF.

The CDR3 nucleotides read TGTGCCAGCAGCTCGAGGGTGTTCCGGACAGACGGTAATGAAAAACTGTTTTTT. Protein product: CASSSRVFRTDGNEKLFF. The chain links TRBV5-5 to TRBJ1-4; D is perhaps TRBD1 (6 bases). Looked up from germline, CDR1 is SGHKS and CDR2 is YYEKEE (reference sequence). This CDR3 comprises 18 residues. Deletions cut 3 bases from V and 4 bases from J, with 22 bases between.

The chain recombines TRBV30 with TRBJ1-1, with D uncertain. V dropped 1 base and J dropped 4 bases, with 4 bases sitting between them. Germline V gene data show CDR1 as GTSNPN and CDR2 as SVGIG (reference sequence). The CDR3 sequence is 11 residues long. CDR3 amino acids: CAWSGSTEAFF. The CDR3 nucleotides are TGTGCCTGGAGTGGTAGCACTGAAGCTTTCTTT.

The rearrangement uses TRBV14 and TRBJ2-7; D is possibly TRBD2 (5 bases). Trimming pared 6 bases from V and 9 bases from J, leaving 21 bases between. Per the germline V gene, CDR1 is SGHDN and CDR2 is FVKESK. CDR3 length: 14 residues. The CDR3 here is CASRSAAFPTRQYF. The CDR3 DNA follows: TGTGCCAGCAGGTCAGCGGCCTTCCCCACGAGGCAGTACTTC. The full variable domain, its missing parts supplied by reference TRBV14 and TRBJ2-7, is EAGVTQFPSHSVIEKGQTVTLRCDPISGHDNLYWYRRVMGKEIKFLLHFVKESKQDESGMPNNRFLAERTGGTYSTLKVQPAELEDSGVYFCASRSAAFPTRQYFGPGTRLTVT.

This chain links TRBV5-1 with TRBJ2-7; the D gene is possibly TRBD2 (6 bases). Germline-derived CDR1 and CDR2 are SGHRS and YFSETQ. The CDR3 totals 15 residues. The V and J ends lost 0 bases and 5 bases respectively, with 15 bases between them. The CDR3 is CASSLVGGGGDEQYF. The DNA for the CDR3 is TGCGCCAGCAGCTTGGTGGGGGGTGGAGGCGACGAGCAGTACTTC.

The CDR3 DNA follows: TGTGCCATCAGTGGGACAGGCTATAGCAATCAGCCCCAGCATTTT. Translation gives CAISGTGYSNQPQHF. The rearrangement links TRBV10-3 to TRBJ1-5; 7 bases match TRBD1. Germline CDR1 reads ENHRY; CDR2 reads SYGVKD. V shed 4 bases, J shed 0 bases, and the junction held 3 bases outside the gene matches. CDR3 length: 15 amino acids.

The rearrangement joins TRBV6-1 to TRBJ2-5; 11 nucleotides match TRBD2. CDR1 and CDR2 from the germline V gene are MNHNS and SASEGT. The CDR3 totals 17 residues. Trimming at V came to 0 bases and at J to 5 bases, leaving 8 bases not matched to a gene. The CDR3 spells CASSEARLAGGWETQYF. The DNA for the CDR3 is TGTGCCAGCAGTGAAGCGCGGCTAGCGGGGGGTTGGGAGACCCAGTACTTC.

The chain joins TRBV10-1 to TRBJ2-7; D uncertain. The V end was cut by 3 bases, the J end by 3 bases, with 6 bases between. This CDR3 has 12 amino acids. Germline loops: CDR1 WNHNN, CDR2 SYGVQD (reference sequence). The CDR3 region is CASSDYSYEQYF. In nucleotides, the CDR3 is TGCGCCAGCAGTGATTACAGCTACGAGCAGTACTTC.

This chain links TRBV7-6 with TRBJ2-7; D gene uncertain. V was trimmed by 5 bases and J by 3 bases, leaving 8 bases between them. This CDR3 is built from 12 residues. Looked up from germline, CDR1 is SGHVS and CDR2 is FNYEAQ. CDR3 DNA: TGTGCCAGCAGCGCTCCCGGCTACGAGCAGTACTTC. Protein sequence: CASSAPGYEQYF.

This sequence joins TRBV27 and TRBJ2-1; tentatively, D is TRBD2 (5 bases). Germline V CDR1 and CDR2: MNHEY, SMNVEV (reference sequence). V was shortened by 5 bases and J by 0 bases, with 8 bases between the two germline ends. This CDR3 region has 14 residues. The CDR3, as DNA: TGTGCCAGCAGTGCGGGTGGCTCCTACAATGAGCAGTTCTTC. Its protein is CASSAGGSYNEQFF.

CDR3 coding DNA: TGTGCCAGCAGCGTAGGGGGGGGGCCTTCCGAGCAGTACTTC. It codes for CASSVGGGPSEQYF. This rearrangement joins TRBV9 to TRBJ2-7; a possible D gene is TRBD2 (7 bases). V was shortened by 0 bases and J by 6 bases, with 13 bases between the two germline ends. CDR3 size: 14 residues. Germline CDR1 reads SGDLS; CDR2 reads YYNGEE.

The chain combines TRBV6-1 with TRBJ1-5; 12 bases agree with TRBD1. After removal of 4 bases from V and 0 bases from J, the junction contained 10 bases not matched to a gene. Germline V CDR1 and CDR2: MNHNS, SASEGT. This CDR3 spans 19 amino acids. The CDR3 DNA sequence: TGTGCCAGCAGTGGTGGTTGGGACAGGGGGCAAGTTAGCAATCAGCCCCAGCATTTT. Translating it yields CASSGGWDRGQVSNQPQHF.

The chain employs TRBV7-2 and TRBJ2-7, with 8 positions matching TRBD2. V trimming: 5 bases; J trimming: 7 bases; junction bases outside the gene matches: 10. Looked up from germline, CDR1 is SGHTA and CDR2 is FQGNSA. The CDR3 is 14 residues long. DNA for the CDR3: TGTGCCAGCAGCCCCTCCCGGGGGGGGCAGGAGCAGTACTTC. It encodes CASSPSRGGQEQYF.